The sequence of this T cell receptor beta chain was determined in a study of cytomegalovirus exposure and HLA in healthy donors. Study overall: A prior study identified approximately 120 million unique TCR beta sequences from 200 million or so T cells. General observations from the study: Cytomegalovirus-associated status was assigned to some 160 TCR beta chains. Segments of the TCR beta V type were, in most cases, productive about 90% or about 30% of the time in an earlier analysis.

A multiplex PCR was run with 60 Vbeta primers and 13 Jbeta primers. Clones were sequenced by immunoSEQ multiplex PCR, and TCRdb holds only the in-frame ones, with some missing. Recorded for this sample: 150,000 or so clones. Regarding this clone: Its specificity is not known.

The CDR3 has 13 residues. Germline V gives CDR1 PRHDT, CDR2 FYEKMQ (reference sequence). V was pared by 0 bases and J by 7 bases, with 9 bases between. This receptor was obtained from a woman between 45 and 65 years old in good health and CMV-seronegative. The sequenced sample was PBMCs. The rearrangement joins TRBV13 to TRBJ1-1; no firm D call. The CDR3 is CASSLGREIEAFF. In DNA, the CDR3 is TGTGCCAGCAGCTTAGGGAGGGAGATTGAAGCTTTCTTT. Looking up the rest from reference TRBV13 and TRBJ1-1 gives the full variable domain: AAGVIQSPRHLIKEKRETATLKCYPIPRHDTVYWYQQGPGQDPQFLISFYEKMQSDKGSIPDRFSAQQFSDYHSELNMSSLELGDSALYFCASSLGREIEAFFGQGTRLTVV.